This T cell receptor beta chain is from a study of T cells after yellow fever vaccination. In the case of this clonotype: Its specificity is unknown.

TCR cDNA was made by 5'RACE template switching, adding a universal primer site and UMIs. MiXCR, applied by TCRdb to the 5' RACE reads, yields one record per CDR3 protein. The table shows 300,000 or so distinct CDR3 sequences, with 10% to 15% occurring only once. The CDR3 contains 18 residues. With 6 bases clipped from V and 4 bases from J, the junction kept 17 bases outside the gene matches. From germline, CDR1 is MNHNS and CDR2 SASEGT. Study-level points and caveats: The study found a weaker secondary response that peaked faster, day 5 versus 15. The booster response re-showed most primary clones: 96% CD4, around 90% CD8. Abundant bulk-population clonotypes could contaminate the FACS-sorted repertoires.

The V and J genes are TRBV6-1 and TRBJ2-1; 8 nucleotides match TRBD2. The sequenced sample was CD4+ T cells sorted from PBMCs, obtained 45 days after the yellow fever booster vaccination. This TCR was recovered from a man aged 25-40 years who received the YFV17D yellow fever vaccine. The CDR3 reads CASRGGKRETLSYNEQFF. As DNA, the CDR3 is TGTGCCAGCAGAGGGGGGAAGCGGGAGACCTTATCATACAATGAGCAGTTCTTC.